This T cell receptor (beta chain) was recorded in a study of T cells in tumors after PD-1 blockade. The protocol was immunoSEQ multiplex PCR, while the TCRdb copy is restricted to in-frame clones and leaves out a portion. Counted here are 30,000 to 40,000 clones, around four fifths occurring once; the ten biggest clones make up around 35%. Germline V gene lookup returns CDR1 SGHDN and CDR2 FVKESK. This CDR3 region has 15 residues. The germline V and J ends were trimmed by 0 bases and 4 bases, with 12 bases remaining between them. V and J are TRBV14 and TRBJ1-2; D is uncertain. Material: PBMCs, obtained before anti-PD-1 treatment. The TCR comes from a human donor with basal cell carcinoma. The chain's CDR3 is CASSQDRSRGYGYTF. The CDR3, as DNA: TGTGCCAGCAGCCAAGATCGGTCCCGGGGCTATGGCTACACCTTC.